This T cell receptor beta chain derives from a study of cytomegalovirus exposure and HLA in healthy donors. The study, taken as a whole, reports: Later work showed greater clonal expansion in HLA-associated TCR beta chains than in equally common others. The number of N-insertions in an Asian-associated ancestry cluster was reportedly below the roughly 700-donor mean in a later analysis. Several of the most significant clusters were apparently associated with common viral pathogens in a later analysis. Later analysis showed TCR association rates varying by HLA locus, highest for DRB1 and lowest for HLA-C.

Comment on this clone: Its antigen is undetermined.

The PCR used 60 Vbeta and 13 Jbeta primers. Using immunoSEQ multiplex PCR, the repertoire was profiled, and TCRdb retains in-frame clones only, with some absent. This sample has fewer than 200,000 clones, with around 86% found just once. V shed 1 base and J shed 0 bases, with 9 bases lying between them. Germline assignment: CDR1 GTSNPN and CDR2 SVGIG (reference sequence). The CDR3 runs to 15 residues. Input material: PBMCs. The clonotype comes from a girl aged 2 to 9 in good health and CMV-seropositive. The V gene is TRBV30, the J gene TRBJ1-4; D is undetermined. This CDR3 reads CAWSEGVTTNEKLFF. As DNA, the CDR3 is TGTGCCTGGAGTGAAGGAGTTACAACTAATGAAAAACTGTTTTTT.